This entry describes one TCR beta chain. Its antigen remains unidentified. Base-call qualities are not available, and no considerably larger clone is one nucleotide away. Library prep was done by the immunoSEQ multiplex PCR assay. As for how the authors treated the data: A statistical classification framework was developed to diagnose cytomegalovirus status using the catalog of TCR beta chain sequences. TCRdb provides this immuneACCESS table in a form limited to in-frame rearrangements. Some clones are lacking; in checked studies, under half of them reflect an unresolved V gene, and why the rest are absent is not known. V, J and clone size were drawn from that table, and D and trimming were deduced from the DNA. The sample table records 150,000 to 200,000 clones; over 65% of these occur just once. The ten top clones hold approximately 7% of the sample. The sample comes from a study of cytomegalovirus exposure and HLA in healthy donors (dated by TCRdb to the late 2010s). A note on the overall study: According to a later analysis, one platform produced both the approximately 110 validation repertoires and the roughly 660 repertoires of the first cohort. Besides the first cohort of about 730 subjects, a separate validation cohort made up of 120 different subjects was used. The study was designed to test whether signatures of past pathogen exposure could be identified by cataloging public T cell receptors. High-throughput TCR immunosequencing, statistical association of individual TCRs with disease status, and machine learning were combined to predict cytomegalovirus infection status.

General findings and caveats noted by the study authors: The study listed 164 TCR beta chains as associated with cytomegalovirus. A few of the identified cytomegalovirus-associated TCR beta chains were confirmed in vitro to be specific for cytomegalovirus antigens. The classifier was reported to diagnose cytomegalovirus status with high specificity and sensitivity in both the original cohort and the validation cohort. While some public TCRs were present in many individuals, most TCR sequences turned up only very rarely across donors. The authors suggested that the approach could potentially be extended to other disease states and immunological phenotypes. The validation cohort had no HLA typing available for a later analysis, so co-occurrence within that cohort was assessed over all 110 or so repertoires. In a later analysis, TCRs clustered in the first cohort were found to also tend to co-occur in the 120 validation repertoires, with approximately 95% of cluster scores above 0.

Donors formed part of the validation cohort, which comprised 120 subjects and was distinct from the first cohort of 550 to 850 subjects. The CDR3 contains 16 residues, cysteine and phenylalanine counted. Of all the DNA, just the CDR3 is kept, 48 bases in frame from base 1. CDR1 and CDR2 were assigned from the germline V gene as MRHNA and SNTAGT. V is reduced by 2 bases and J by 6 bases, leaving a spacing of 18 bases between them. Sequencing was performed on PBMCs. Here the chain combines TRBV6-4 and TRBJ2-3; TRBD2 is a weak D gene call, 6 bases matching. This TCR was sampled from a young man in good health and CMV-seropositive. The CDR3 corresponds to CASSDGGGSKGDTQYF. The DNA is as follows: TGTGCCAGCAGTGACGGCGGAGGGTCAAAGGGGGATACGCAGTATTTT.